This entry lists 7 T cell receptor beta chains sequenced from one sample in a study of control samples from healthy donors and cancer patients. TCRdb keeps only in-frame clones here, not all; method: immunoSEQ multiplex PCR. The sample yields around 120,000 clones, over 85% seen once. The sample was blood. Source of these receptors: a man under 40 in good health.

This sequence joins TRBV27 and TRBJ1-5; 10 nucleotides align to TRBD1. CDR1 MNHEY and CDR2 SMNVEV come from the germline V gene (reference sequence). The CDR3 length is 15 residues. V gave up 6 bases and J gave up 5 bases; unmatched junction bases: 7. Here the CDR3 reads CASRPGQGNDQPQHF. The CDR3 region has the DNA TGTGCCAGCAGACCGGGACAGGGGAATGATCAGCCCCAGCATTTT.

The CDR3 loop is CASLTESYEQYF. The DNA for the CDR3 is TGTGCCAGCCTTACGGAATCCTACGAGCAGTACTTC. J is TRBJ2-7 and V is TRBV3-1 (or the pseudogene TRBV3-2); D is undetermined. Looked up from germline, CDR1 is LGHDT and CDR2 is YNNKEL (reference sequence). The V and J ends lost 8 bases and 1 base respectively, with 9 bases between them. The CDR3 consists of 12 residues.

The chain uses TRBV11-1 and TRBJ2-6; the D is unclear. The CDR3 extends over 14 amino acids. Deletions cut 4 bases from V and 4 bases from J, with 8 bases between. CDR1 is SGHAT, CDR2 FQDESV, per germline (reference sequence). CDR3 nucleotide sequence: TGTGCCAGCAGCTCCAAATCAGGGGCCAACGTCCTGACTTTC. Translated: CASSSKSGANVLTF. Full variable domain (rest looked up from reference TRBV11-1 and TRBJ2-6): EAEVAQSPRYKITEKSQAVAFWCDPISGHATLYWYRQILGQGPELLVQFQDESVVDDSQLPKDRFSAERLKGVDSTLKIQPAELGDSAMYLCASSSKSGANVLTFGAGSRLTVL.

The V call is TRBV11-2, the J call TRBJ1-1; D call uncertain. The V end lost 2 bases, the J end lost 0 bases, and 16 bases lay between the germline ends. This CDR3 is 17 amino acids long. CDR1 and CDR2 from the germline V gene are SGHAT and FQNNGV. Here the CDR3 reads CASSLLSLAVMNTEAFF. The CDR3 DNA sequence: TGTGCCAGCAGCTTACTATCCCTTGCCGTAATGAACACTGAAGCTTTCTTT.

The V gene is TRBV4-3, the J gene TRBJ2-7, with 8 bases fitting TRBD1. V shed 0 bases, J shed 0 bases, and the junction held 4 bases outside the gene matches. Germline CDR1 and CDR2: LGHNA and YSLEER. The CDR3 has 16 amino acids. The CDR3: CASSQEPTGASYEQYF. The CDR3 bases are TGCGCCAGCAGCCAAGAGCCGACAGGGGCCTCCTACGAGCAGTACTTC.

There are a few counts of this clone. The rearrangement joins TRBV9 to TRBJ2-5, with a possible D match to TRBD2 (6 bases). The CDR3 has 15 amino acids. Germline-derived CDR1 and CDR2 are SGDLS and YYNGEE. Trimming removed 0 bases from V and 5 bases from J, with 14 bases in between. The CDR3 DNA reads TGTGCCAGCAGCGTAGGGGTAGGAGGGTATGAGACCCAGTACTTC. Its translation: CASSVGVGGYETQYF. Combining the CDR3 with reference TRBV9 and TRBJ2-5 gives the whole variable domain DSGVTQTPKHLITATGQRVTLRCSPRSGDLSVYWYQQSLDQGLQFLIQYYNGEERAKGNILERFSAQQFPDLHSELNLSSLELGDSALYFCASSVGVGGYETQYFGPGTRLLVL.

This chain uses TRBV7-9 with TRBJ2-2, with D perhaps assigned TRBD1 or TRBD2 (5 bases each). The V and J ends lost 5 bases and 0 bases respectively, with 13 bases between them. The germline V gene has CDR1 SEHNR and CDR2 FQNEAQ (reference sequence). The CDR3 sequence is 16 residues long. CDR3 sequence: CASSPPGTPNTGELFF. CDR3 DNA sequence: TGTGCCAGCAGCCCCCCTGGGACCCCGAACACCGGGGAGCTGTTTTTT.